This T cell receptor (beta chain) was obtained from a study of tissue T cells after allogeneic stem cell transplantation. As for the study in general: Of the grafts for graft-versus-host disease patients, several were unmodified and three CD34-selected.

Germline V gene sequence: CDR1 SGDLS, CDR2 YYNGEE. This CDR3 is 15 amino acids long. Trimming at V came to 2 bases and at J to 7 bases, leaving 5 bases not matched to a gene. Here immunoSEQ multiplex PCR was the method, and the copy in TCRdb shows in-frame clones only, minus some. Here the sample spans about 1,400 clones, around 66% being singletons. The clonotype originates from an older male patient with steroid-refractory graft-versus-host disease after an allogeneic stem cell transplant. A subset of T cells may come from the graft donor. Sequences were derived from bone marrow, sampled at autopsy. This rearrangement joins TRBV9 to TRBJ2-1; 11 nucleotides agree with TRBD2. The CDR3, as DNA: TGTGCCAGCAGCGTTAGCGGGGGGGCTGTGAATGAGCAGTTCTTC. As protein: CASSVSGGAVNEQFF.